This TCR beta chain was captured by sequencing in a study of regulatory T cells in long-lasting Graves disease. Study observations and caveats: Persistent Graves' patients showed a TCR diversity that was lower than that of newly diagnosed ones.

Assembly of TCR beta libraries relied on iRepertoire HTBI primers together with Arm-PCR of CDR3 regions. In TCRdb, the multiplex PCR reads were re-called with MiXCR into one record per CDR3 protein. The data show about 460,000 distinct CDR3 sequences, with about 22% seen just once and about an eighth held by the top ten. Germline trimming cut 5 bases from V and 3 bases from J; bases unmatched to any gene: 5. CDR3 length equals 14 residues. Germline V gives CDR1 MNHNS, CDR2 SASEGT. The time point was: persistent/refractory GD, antithyroid drugs over 5 years with positive TRAb. PBMCs were the source of the RNA used for TCR sequencing. This clonotype was found many times. Its target is unknown.

The TCR sequence derives from a female donor with Graves disease. The sample in question was peripheral blood mononuclear cells (PBMCs), obtained when the disease was refractory, from a patient treated with antithyroid drugs. The chain employs TRBV6-1 and TRBJ1-2, with 8 bases identical to TRBD1. CDR3 sequence (DNA): TGTGCCAGCAGTCGGGACAGGTCGGACTATGGCTACACCTTC. This sequence encodes CASSRDRSDYGYTF.